The rows below give T cell receptor beta chains drawn from one sample of a study of control samples from healthy donors and cancer patients. The table came from immunoSEQ multiplex PCR; TCRdb's copy has only in-frame clones and leaves some out. The sample contains 75,000 to 100,000 clones, 80% to 95% of which appear only once. Sequencing was performed on blood. The receptors shown here come from a human donor in good health. The donor label of this sample is uncertain. Both conserved end residues are trimmed from each CDR3.

TRBV15	TRBJ1-1	ATSRDGAGGSTEAF
TRBV24-1	TRBJ2-5	ATSVAGPQETQY
TRBV6-6	TRBJ2-5	ASSYGSTQY
TRBV6-1	TRBJ1-6	ASREDRALSSYNSPLH
TRBV13	TRBJ1-3	ASSLRDSGNTIY
TRBV6-5	TRBJ1-2	ASSYSSPRFEGYT
TRBV12-3/TRBV12-4	TRBJ1-1	ASSLGNTEAF
TRBV28	TRBJ1-4	ASVGAASGLF
TRBV5-1	TRBJ2-1	ASSLEVNEQF
TRBV6-4	TRBJ1-1	ASSDGTGNTEAF
TRBV9	TRBJ2-1	ASSKGRNTGNEQF
TRBV24-1	TRBJ2-7	ATSGGGGITEQY
TRBV11-3	TRBJ2-2	ASSSEAGELF
TRBV18	TRBJ2-5	ASSPGSQETQY
TRBV30	TRBJ1-5	AWSGNSNQPQH
TRBV15	TRBJ1-4	ATSSQMGVNEKLF
TRBV15	TRBJ1-5	ATSRDKGAYNQPQH
TRBV10-3	TRBJ1-1	AISEGDRGGEAF